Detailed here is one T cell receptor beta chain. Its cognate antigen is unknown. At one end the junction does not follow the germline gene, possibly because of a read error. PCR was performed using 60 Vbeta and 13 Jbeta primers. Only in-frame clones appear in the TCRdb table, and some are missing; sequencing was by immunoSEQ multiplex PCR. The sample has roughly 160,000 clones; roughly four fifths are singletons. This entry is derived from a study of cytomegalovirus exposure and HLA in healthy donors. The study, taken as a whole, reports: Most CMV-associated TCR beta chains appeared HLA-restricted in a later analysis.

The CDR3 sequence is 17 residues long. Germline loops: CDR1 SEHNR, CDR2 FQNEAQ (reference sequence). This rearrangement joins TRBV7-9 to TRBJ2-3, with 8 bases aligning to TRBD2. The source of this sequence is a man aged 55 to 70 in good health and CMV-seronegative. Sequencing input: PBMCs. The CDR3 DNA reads TGTTCCAGCAGCTCTTTCCCAAGCGGGAGTAACACAGATACGCAGTATTTT. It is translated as CSSSSFPSGSNTDTQYF. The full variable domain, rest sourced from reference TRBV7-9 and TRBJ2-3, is DTGVSQNPRHKITKRGQNVTFRCDPISEHNRLYWYRQTLGQGPEFLTYFQNEAQLEKSRLLSDRFSAERPKGSFSTLEIQRTEQGDSAMYLCSSSSFPSGSNTDTQYFGPGTRLTVL.